Sequencing of this T cell receptor beta chain was carried out in a study of T cells in Graves' hyperthyroidism and ophthalmopathy. The germline CDR1 and CDR2 sequences are SGDLS and YYNGEE. The ends lost 4 bases at V and 7 bases at J; junction bases unmatched: 7. The CDR3 sequence is 16 residues long. Patients with ophthalmopathy all had a Clinical Activity Score of at least 3, a NOSPECS grade of at least 4 and duration under 3 months. The sample holds a few counts of this clonotype. Amplified TCR beta CDR3 regions came from RNA transcripts. With the HTBI primer set, the TCR CDR3 went through a first round of RT-PCR. One entry per CDR3 protein results from TCRdb running MiXCR on the multiplex PCR reads. Of 600,000 or so distinct CDR3 sequences in the sample, more than 14% were seen once.

The sequence was collected from a woman aged 50 to 60 with Graves' ophthalmopathy. Material: blood. The V and J genes are TRBV9 and TRBJ2-4; TRBD2 matches 14 bases. The CDR3 coding sequence is TGTGCCAGCAGCTTGGGGACTAGCGGGAGAGGGAACATTCAGTACTTC. Translated: CASSLGTSGRGNIQYF. The full variable domain, completed using reference TRBV9 and TRBJ2-4, is DSGVTQTPKHLITATGQRVTLRCSPRSGDLSVYWYQQSLDQGLQFLIQYYNGEERAKGNILERFSAQQFPDLHSELNLSSLELGDSALYFCASSLGTSGRGNIQYFGAGTRLSVL.